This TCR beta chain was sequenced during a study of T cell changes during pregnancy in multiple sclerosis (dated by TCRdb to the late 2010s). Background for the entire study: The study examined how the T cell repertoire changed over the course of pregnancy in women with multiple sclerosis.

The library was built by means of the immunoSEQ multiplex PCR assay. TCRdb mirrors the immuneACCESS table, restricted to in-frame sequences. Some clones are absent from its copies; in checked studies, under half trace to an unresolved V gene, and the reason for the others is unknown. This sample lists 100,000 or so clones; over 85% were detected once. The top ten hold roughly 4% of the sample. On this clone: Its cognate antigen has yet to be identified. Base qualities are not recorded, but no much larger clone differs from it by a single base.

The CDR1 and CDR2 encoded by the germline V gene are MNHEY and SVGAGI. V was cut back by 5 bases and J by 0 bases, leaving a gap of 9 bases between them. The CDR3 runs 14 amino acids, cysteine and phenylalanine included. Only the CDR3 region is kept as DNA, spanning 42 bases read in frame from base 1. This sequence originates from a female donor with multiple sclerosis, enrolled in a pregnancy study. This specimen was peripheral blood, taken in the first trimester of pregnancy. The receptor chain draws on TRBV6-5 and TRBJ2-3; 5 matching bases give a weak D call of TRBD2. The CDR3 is CASSPSGSTDTQYF. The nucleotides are TGTGCCAGCAGTCCGAGCGGAAGCACAGATACGCAGTATTTT.